This T cell receptor (beta chain) came from a study of blood T cell repertoires in COVID-19. Across the whole study: Sample material is recorded as cDNA or gDNA derived from T cells, B-cell-depleted T cells, or PBMCs.

Germline lookup yields CDR1 MNHEY and CDR2 SVGAGI. The CDR3 sequence is 15 residues long. Trimming removed 3 bases at V and 0 bases at J, with 10 bases between. In the original workflow: Estimation of nucleated cell counts relied on the amplification of reference gene primers. This table comes from immunoSEQ multiplex PCR, and its TCRdb copy is limited to in-frame clones, with some not included. V and J calls and clone size follow that table, whereas D and trimming were derived from the DNA. The table has roughly 140,000 clones, 70% to 85% seen once. Material for sequencing was peripheral blood. The clonotype originates from a woman aged 50 to 60 in a cohort sampled during active or convalescent COVID-19. V and J are TRBV6-5 and TRBJ2-3; D is ambiguous. The CDR3 DNA reads as TGTGCCAGCAGTTATAGGAGCCTTAGCACAGATACGCAGTATTTT. It translates to CASSYRSLSTDTQYF.